One T cell receptor (beta chain) is described in this entry. Its specific antigen is unknown. No much larger clone exists at a distance of one base, and base qualities are not known. The entry originates in a study of blood T cells in healthy people across ages (dated by TCRdb to between 2014 and 2017). Background on the whole study: In model experiments, roughly one uniquely barcoded TCR beta cDNA molecule per two T cells was captured by template switching. Using deep sequencing normalized with unique cDNA molecular identifiers, the study measured how TCR beta repertoire diversity changes with age. Donors were grouped into four age groups: young (average approximately 15 years), middle-aged (less than 40), aged (approximately 58) and long-lived (approximately 82). Using the same blood draw, the study looked at two additional independent replicas of 1 million unique cDNA reads for two donors, one aged 18 to 30 and the other aged 80 or older. The study at large found these results: Conclusive comparison of naive and antigen-experienced compartments was prevented by the profiling of bulk unsorted PBMCs. The CMV infection status of donors was not known, potentially confounding age-related changes in expanded clonotypes. Total diversity estimates from one million sequenced T cells were considered lower bounds and underestimates. A strong correlation was found between observed TCR beta diversity and the percentage of naive T cells measured by flow cytometry. As age increased, observed TCR beta diversity per million T cells dropped in a roughly linear way, and a significant reduction was already evident by age 40. Compared with the aged group, more naive CD4+ T cells, fewer expanded clones and increased TCR diversity were shown by the long-lived group, suggesting age selection.

The donors were a few dozen Caucasian individuals from Russia, aged roughly 6 to 100 years, who were systemically healthy. Each donor gave ten milliliters of peripheral blood, collected into EDTA-treated Vacutainer tubes. PBMCs were isolated by Ficoll-Paque density-gradient centrifugation, with at least 6.5 million obtained per sample. Total RNA was extracted from PBMCs with Trizol reagent, with at least 5.5 micrograms obtained per sample. The percentages of naive CD45RAhigh/CD27high T cells were determined by flow cytometry on a PBMC aliquot from every donor. Reading the germline V gene gives CDR1 SGHTA and CDR2 FQGNSA. Including the terminal cysteine and phenylalanine, the CDR3 comprises 17 residues. Only the CDR3 DNA is retained, 51 bases long and in frame from the first base. V is clipped by 1 base and J by 1 base, and the sequence between their germline boundaries is 16 bases long. Receptor amplification or capture employed 5' RACE. Sequencing used an Illumina HiSeq 2500. A second about 7 to 11 cycle PCR used a sample-barcoded 5' primer and a J-beta primer mix. Each TCR beta cDNA molecule received a unique molecular identifier from a template-switch 5' adaptor carrying 12 random nucleotides. Each sample yielded at least 3 million CDR3-containing paired-end reads. The Mint cDNA synthesis kit, primed by a TRBC-specific oligonucleotide, was used to synthesize first-strand cDNA from all RNA. Following uracil-DNA glycosylase treatment, a first 18-cycle PCR with universal primers M1SS and BC2_uni_R was performed on all cDNA. Turning to the authors' computational methods: Normalization of each sample was performed by random selection of 1 million high-quality reads, each carrying a distinct molecular identifier. Instead of being binned into consensus sequences, reads that shared molecular identifiers were thrown out. MiTCR, run with a Q25 quality threshold and the strictest error-elimination algorithm, handled CDR3 identification, clonotype clustering and error correction. Lower-bound total TCR beta diversity was estimated with a nonparametric unseen species model using Euler transformation. Clones were called with MiXCR by TCRdb after fastp trimmed the public reads at Q25, and only in-frame beta chains were retained. Rows merge per CDR3 protein into single entries with the most common DNA and genes. The V and J calls and clone size come from TCRdb's table, not from the authors' own analysis. The sample contains 750,000 to 950,000 distinct CDR3 sequences, 20% to 30% of them found a single time. The ten largest account for around 3% of the sample.

This sample also belongs to another study, concerning T cells of mothers and their children. As described in the second report: Nine systemically healthy Caucasian individuals served as donors, namely three mothers together with their six children. cDNA synthesis used all of the extracted RNA, with 1.5 ug of RNA in each 15 ul reaction. In the second PCR, sample barcodes and 2-4 random nucleotides were introduced via the M1S primer. Over 8.5 million TCR beta CDR3 reads were obtained for each mother, and 2.7 million or so reads were obtained for each child. TCR recombination output is similarly shaped by thymic selection in related and unrelated pairs, with a minor effect exerted by inherited differences. Normalized repertoire overlap in related mother-child pairs was always slightly higher than in unrelated mother-child pairs, but the difference was never significant. Persistent microchimeric T cell clones were not detected, at a sensitivity of about 90 clones per million clonotypes. In the study, deep NGS was used to compare the TCR beta repertoires of mothers and children, and features distinguishing related mother-child pairs from unrelated individuals were sought. The mean age was 40 +/- 4 years for the mothers and approximately 11 +/- 4 years for the children. After adapter ligation was performed with NEBNext reagents, the libraries were sequenced on an Illumina HiSeq 2000 with 100+100 nt paired-end reads. Mother and child libraries were prepared a month apart and sequenced in separate runs to prevent cross-contamination. For each donor, between 500,000 and 2,000,000 distinct TCR beta clonotypes were identified. Naive TCR beta clonotypes were estimated from low-frequency clonotypes matched to each donor's FACS-determined naive share, without sorting.

This receptor was identified in a boy younger than 18 in good health. The sample consisted of blood. The chain joins TRBV7-2 to TRBJ1-2, with a weak D call of TRBD1 (6 bases match). The sequenced DNA: TGTGCCAGCAGCTTAGGACCCGCGACAGGCCTTAACTATGGCTACACCTTC. Its translation reads: CASSLGPATGLNYGYTF.